Presented here are 13 T cell receptor beta chains from one specimen sequenced in a study of blood T cell repertoires in COVID-19. Some clones are missing from TCRdb's copy, which holds only in-frame ones; the method was immunoSEQ multiplex PCR. This table holds 90,000 to 120,000 clones, about four fifths found once. The material sequenced was peripheral blood. The receptors shown here come from a human donor in a cohort sampled during active COVID-19.

V gene TRBV25-1 combines with J gene TRBJ2-2; D may be TRBD1 (6 bases). Germline CDR1 reads MGHDK; CDR2 reads SYGVNS. V was shortened by 8 bases and J by 2 bases, with 9 bases between the two germline ends. This CDR3 contains 13 residues. The CDR3 DNA sequence: TGTGCCAGCCGCAGGGGAAACACCGGGGAGCTGTTTTTT. Protein product: CASRRGNTGELFF.

This chain joins TRBV7-9 and TRBJ2-1; D gene uncertain. V was cut by 1 base and J by 1 base, with 17 bases left in between. This CDR3 is 18 amino acids long. Germline V gene sequence: CDR1 SEHNR, CDR2 FQNEAQ (reference sequence). The CDR3 coding sequence is TGTGCCAGCAGCTTAGAGAGAGGCAGACCTGATTCCTACAATGAGCAGTTCTTC. This encodes CASSLERGRPDSYNEQFF. The variable domain in full, completed from reference TRBV7-9 and TRBJ2-1, reads DTGVSQNPRHKITKRGQNVTFRCDPISEHNRLYWYRQTLGQGPEFLTYFQNEAQLEKSRLLSDRFSAERPKGSFSTLEIQRTEQGDSAMYLCASSLERGRPDSYNEQFFGPGTRLTVL.

The chain joins TRBV9 to TRBJ2-1; 10 bases agree with TRBD2. The J segment lost 3 bases and the V segment lost 0 bases, leaving 3 bases of the junction unmatched. The CDR3 covers 16 residues. Germline-derived CDR1 and CDR2 are SGDLS and YYNGEE. The CDR3 region has the DNA TGTGCCAGCAGCGTAGGGGGGACTAGCGTCTACAATGAGCAGTTCTTC. This gives the protein CASSVGGTSVYNEQFF.

The rearrangement uses TRBV6-5 and TRBJ2-2, with D perhaps TRBD2 (5 bases). Germline CDR1 reads MNHEY; CDR2 reads SVGAGI. The CDR3 runs to 15 residues. Between the trimmed V and J ends, which lost 0 bases and 3 bases, there was a span of 8 bases. The chain's CDR3 is CASSYSSGYTGELFF. CDR3 bases: TGTGCCAGCAGTTACTCGTCGGGGTACACCGGGGAGCTGTTTTTT.

The rearrangement links TRBV7-8 to TRBJ1-2; possibly TRBD1 for D (6 bases). This CDR3 spans 15 amino acids. V was cut by 3 bases and J by 2 bases, with 13 bases left in between. The germline gives CDR1 SGHVS, CDR2 FQNEAQ. The CDR3 DNA reads TGTGCCAGCAGCTTGGGTGACAGGAAAAACTATGGCTACACCTTC. Translated, it gives CASSLGDRKNYGYTF.

This sequence joins TRBV4-3 and TRBJ1-2; D uncertain. The V gene lost 4 bases and the J gene lost 2 bases, with 20 bases spanning the gap. Germline CDR1 LGHNA, CDR2 YSLEER. The CDR3 has 17 amino acids. CDR3 nucleotides: TGCGCCAGCAGCCCCTCGTTCGGTCGAGGGCGGAACTATGGCTACACCTTC. It is translated as CASSPSFGRGRNYGYTF.

The chain uses TRBV5-6 and TRBJ2-7; 9 positions agree with TRBD2. The CDR3 runs to 18 residues. J lost 4 bases, V lost 5 bases, and 19 bases had no gene match. Germline CDR1 is SGHDT and CDR2 is YYEEEE. CDR3 loop: CASRLIGSGRSLGYEQYV. The DNA for the CDR3 is TGTGCCAGCAGGTTGATCGGTAGCGGGAGATCTCTCGGGTACGAGCAGTACGTC.

The rearrangement joins TRBV24-1 to TRBJ2-3, with TRBD2 identical over 7 bases. There are 15 residues in the CDR3. V dropped 5 bases and J dropped 2; count of bases not matched to a gene: 6. Per the germline V gene, CDR1 is KGHDR and CDR2 is SFDVKD. This CDR3 is CATSGRGEATDTQYF. As DNA, the CDR3 is TGTGCCACCAGTGGCCGGGGGGAAGCCACAGATACGCAGTATTTT.

The chain uses TRBV7-2 and TRBJ2-3; D is perhaps TRBD2 (5 bases). V was shortened by 2 bases and J by 4 bases, with 7 bases between the two germline ends. This CDR3 comprises 13 residues. Per germline, CDR1 SGHTA and CDR2 FQGNSA. In DNA form, the CDR3 reads TGTGCCAGCAGCTTACTGAGGGCAGATACGCAGTATTTT. Translated: CASSLLRADTQYF.

This chain connects TRBV7-9 to TRBJ2-7; 11 bases are shared with TRBD1. Germline CDR1 is SEHNR and CDR2 is FQNEAQ (reference sequence). The CDR3 runs to 14 residues. Losses at the gene ends were 4 bases for V and 3 bases for J; bases not matched to a gene: 2. The CDR3 spells CASSSGQGDYEQYF. CDR3 in DNA: TGTGCCAGCAGCTCGGGACAGGGGGACTACGAGCAGTACTTC.

This chain joins TRBV5-4 and TRBJ2-3; 12 positions match TRBD2. CDR3 length equals 17 residues. The germline gives CDR1 SGHNT, CDR2 YYREEE (reference sequence). V trimming: 2 bases; J trimming: 0 bases; junction bases outside the gene matches: 4. The CDR3 coding sequence is TGTGCCAGCAGCTTTCTAGCGGGAGGGCCGAGCACAGATACGCAGTATTTT. Translation gives CASSFLAGGPSTDTQYF.

This clone was seen a few times. The gene calls are TRBV19 and TRBJ1-5; D is unresolved. This CDR3 has 14 residues. The germline gives CDR1 LNHDA, CDR2 SQIVND (reference sequence). V was pared by 3 bases and J by 7 bases, with 13 bases between. CDR3 nucleotide sequence: TGTGCCAGTAGTATCACCCGCGGATGGCAGCCCCAGCATTTT. Translating gives CASSITRGWQPQHF.

V and J are TRBV3-1 (or the pseudogene TRBV3-2) and TRBJ2-7, with 9 positions matching TRBD2. The CDR3 runs to 17 residues. Germline lookup yields CDR1 LGHDT and CDR2 YNNKEL (reference sequence). J gave up 2 bases and V 0 bases, and 8 bases lay outside the gene matches. CDR3 sequence (DNA): TGTGCCAGCAGCCAAGAGGGTAGCGGGAGTTCCCCCTACGAGCAGTACGTC. The encoded protein is CASSQEGSGSSPYEQYV.